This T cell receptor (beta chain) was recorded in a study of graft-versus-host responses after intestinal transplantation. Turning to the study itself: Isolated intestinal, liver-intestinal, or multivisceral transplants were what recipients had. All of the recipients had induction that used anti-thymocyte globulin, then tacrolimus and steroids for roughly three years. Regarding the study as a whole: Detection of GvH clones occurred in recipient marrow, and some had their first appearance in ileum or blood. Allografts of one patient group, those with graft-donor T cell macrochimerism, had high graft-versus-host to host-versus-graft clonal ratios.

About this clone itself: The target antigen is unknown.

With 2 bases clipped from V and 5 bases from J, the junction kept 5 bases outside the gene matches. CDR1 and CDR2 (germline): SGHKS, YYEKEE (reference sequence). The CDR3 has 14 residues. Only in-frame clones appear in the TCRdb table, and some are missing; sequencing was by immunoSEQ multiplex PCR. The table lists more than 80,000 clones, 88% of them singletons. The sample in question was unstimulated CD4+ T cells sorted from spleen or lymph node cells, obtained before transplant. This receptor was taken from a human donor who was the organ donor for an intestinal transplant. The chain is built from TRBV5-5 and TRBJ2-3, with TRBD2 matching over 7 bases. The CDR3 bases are TGTGCCAGCAGCTTCCGGGGGGAAGGAGATACGCAGTATTTT. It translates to CASSFRGEGDTQYF.